The T cell receptor (beta chain) described here comes from a study of metastatic and nonmetastatic thyroid tumors. Study-level information: Malignant and benign thyroid patients had repertoires compared in peripheral blood and tumor or nodule tissue. Study-level points and caveats: In both blood and tumor samples, TCR beta diversity was reported significantly higher for malignant than benign nodules.

V shed 5 bases and J shed 14 bases, with 19 bases lying between them. This CDR3 is built from 13 residues. The germline gives CDR1 LNHDA, CDR2 SQIVND (reference sequence). In the original workflow: Across clinicopathological groups, CDR3 differences served as the basis for building a distant-metastasis classifier for papillary thyroid cancer. TCRdb recomputed clones from the PCR reads via MiXCR. Clone size and V and J calls follow TCRdb, not the original study. Among 30,000 to 50,000 clones listed, under 20% were seen once. No patient had received any treatment before thyroid surgery. In regard to this clone: Its antigen is not identified. A much larger clone is a single base away; this may be a read error. This sample includes further DNA sequences coding for the same CDR3.

The origin of this receptor is a female donor with papillary thyroid cancer or a benign thyroid nodule (not recorded which). Some clones in this sample may be carry-over from other donors' samples. The sequencing sample was made of tumor tissue. The V call is TRBV19, the J call TRBJ2-4, with D unclear. CDR3 sequence reads: CASSYNSGGAKYF. CDR3 bases: TGTGCCAGTAGTTACAACAGTGGTGGCGCAAAGTACTTC.